This T cell receptor beta chain emerged from a study of T cell repertoires in cytomegalovirus infection. Germline V CDR1 and CDR2: MNHEY, SVGEGT. V lost 3 bases and J 4 bases, leaving 6 bases between the germline ends. The CDR3 sequence is 12 residues long. TCRdb re-called the reads through MiXCR, storing one row per CDR3 protein. The data hold around 230,000 distinct CDR3 sequences, with approximately 6.7% observed a single time. The rearrangement links TRBV6-2 or TRBV6-3 to TRBJ1-1; D is unclear. This TCR derives from a human donor in good health (CMV status not recorded). Some clones in this sample may be carry-over from other donors' samples. What was sequenced was PBMCs. The CDR3 sequence is CASSYSFTEAFF. The CDR3 region has the DNA TGTGCCAGCAGTTATTCTTTCACTGAAGCTTTCTTT.